The T cell receptor beta chain described here comes from a study of blood T cell repertoires in COVID-19. Across the study: Samples came from the United States, Italy and Spain, spanning acute and convalescent COVID-19. T cells, B-cell-depleted T cells, or PBMCs supplied cDNA or gDNA.

Germline V lookup: CDR1 SGHRS, CDR2 YFSETQ. This CDR3 contains 15 residues. Trimming shortened V by 0 bases and J by 3 bases, and 9 bases separated the two germline ends. Authors' data handling: Nucleated cell number was recorded as an estimate derived from reference gene primer amplification. The data were produced by immunoSEQ multiplex PCR, yet TCRdb's version contains in-frame clones alone and is incomplete. The V and J calls and clone size were taken over from that table, and D and trimming were inferred from the DNA. The repertoire holds over 50,000 clones, with 84% as singletons. The chain joins TRBV5-1 to TRBJ2-2; D may be TRBD1 (5 bases). The specimen was peripheral blood. This clonotype was obtained from a man over 45 with acute or convalescent COVID-19. CDR3 amino acids: CASSLGQGYTGELFF. The CDR3 DNA reads as TGCGCCAGCAGCTTGGGGCAGGGTTACACCGGGGAGCTGTTTTTT. The variable domain in full, with the rest retrieved from reference TRBV5-1 and TRBJ2-2, is KAGVTQTPRYLIKTRGQQVTLSCSPISGHRSVSWYQQTPGQGLQFLFEYFSETQRNKGNFPGRFSGRQFSNSRSEMNVSTLELGDSALYLCASSLGQGYTGELFFGEGSRLTVL.